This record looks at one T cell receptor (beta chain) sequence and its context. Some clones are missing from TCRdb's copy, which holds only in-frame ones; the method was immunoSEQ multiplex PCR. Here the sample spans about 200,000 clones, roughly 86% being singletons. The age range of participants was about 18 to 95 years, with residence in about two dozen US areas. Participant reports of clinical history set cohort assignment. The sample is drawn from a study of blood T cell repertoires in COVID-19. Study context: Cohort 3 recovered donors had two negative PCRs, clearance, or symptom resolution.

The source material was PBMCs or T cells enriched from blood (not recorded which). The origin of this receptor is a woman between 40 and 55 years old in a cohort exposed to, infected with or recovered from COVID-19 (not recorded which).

In DNA, the CDR3 is TGCGCCAGCAGCTTCTCTCGTGACAGGGGTGTGAACACTGAAGCTTTCTTT. Translated: CASSFSRDRGVNTEAFF. V usage is TRBV5-1 and J usage is TRBJ1-1; 8 nucleotides align to TRBD1. The V gene end was trimmed by 2 bases and the J gene end by 0 bases; junction bases not matched to a gene: 9. Germline CDR1 SGHRS, CDR2 YFSETQ. CDR3 length: 17 amino acids.